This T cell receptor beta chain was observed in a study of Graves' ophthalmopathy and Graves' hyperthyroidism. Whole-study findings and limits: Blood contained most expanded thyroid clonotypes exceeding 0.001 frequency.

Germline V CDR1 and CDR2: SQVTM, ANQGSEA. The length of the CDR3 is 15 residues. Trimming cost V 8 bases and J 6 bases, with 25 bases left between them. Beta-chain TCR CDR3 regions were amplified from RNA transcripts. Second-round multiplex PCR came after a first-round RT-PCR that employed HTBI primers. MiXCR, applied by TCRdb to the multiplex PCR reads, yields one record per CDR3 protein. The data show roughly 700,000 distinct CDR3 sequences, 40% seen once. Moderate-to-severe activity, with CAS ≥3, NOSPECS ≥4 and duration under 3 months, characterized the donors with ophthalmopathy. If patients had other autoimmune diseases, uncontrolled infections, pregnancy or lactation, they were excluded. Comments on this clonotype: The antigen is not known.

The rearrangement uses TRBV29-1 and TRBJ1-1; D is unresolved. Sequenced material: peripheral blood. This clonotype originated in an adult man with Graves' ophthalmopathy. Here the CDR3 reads CSLAVGMGYAAEAFF. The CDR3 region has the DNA TGCAGCTTGGCAGTGGGAATGGGCTACGCCGCTGAAGCTTTCTTT.